These 30 T cell receptor beta chains were sequenced from one sample in a study of regulatory and conventional T cells in RAG deficiency. Here immunoSEQ multiplex PCR was the method, and the copy in TCRdb shows in-frame clones only, minus some. The data contain 45,000 to 50,000 clones, 85% to 90% of them singletons. Conventional CD4+ T cells were sorted from blood as CD25-low CD127-high cells. This same sample was also taken into another study, of regulatory T cells. That paper adds: The PCR used 52 TRBV and 13 TRBJ primers.

Material: CD4+ effector T cells sorted from blood. These receptors were obtained from a human donor in good health.

V gene TRBV7-2 combines with J gene TRBJ2-2; 7 bases agree with TRBD2. Germline loops: CDR1 SGHTA, CDR2 FQGNSA. The CDR3 loop spans 15 amino acids. Trimming at V came to 2 bases and at J to 1 base, leaving 1 base not matched to a gene. The CDR3 region is CASSLTSVNTGELFF. The CDR3 DNA follows: TGTGCCAGCAGCTTAACTAGCGTGAACACCGGGGAGCTGTTTTTT.

The rearrangement uses TRBV6-5 and TRBJ1-2; TRBD1 matches 10 bases. This CDR3 is 14 amino acids long. The germline V gene encodes CDR1 MNHEY and CDR2 SVGAGI. V lost 5 bases and J lost 7; bases outside the gene matches: 7. The CDR3 protein is CASSGTGQGSGYTF. In DNA, the CDR3 is TGTGCCAGCAGTGGAACGGGACAGGGGAGTGGCTACACCTTC.

This clone was recorded once. The chain recombines TRBV2 with TRBJ1-1; possibly TRBD1 for D (5 bases). Germline CDR1 and CDR2: SNHLY and FYNNEI. The CDR3 extends over 14 amino acids. Trimming shortened V by 7 bases and J by 6 bases, and 18 bases separated the two germline ends. The CDR3 loop reads CASTERWRGAEAFF. In nucleotides, the CDR3 is TGTGCCAGCACAGAGAGGTGGCGGGGGGCTGAAGCTTTCTTT.

The chain has TRBV6-5 and TRBJ1-1; no definite D call. CDR1 and CDR2 (germline): MNHEY, SVGAGI. The V end was cut by 2 bases, the J end by 7 bases, with 17 bases between. The CDR3 is 15 amino acids. CDR3 loop: CASSYPGLRIGEAFF. CDR3 coding DNA: TGTGCCAGCAGTTACCCCGGCCTTCGGATCGGTGAAGCTTTCTTT.

For this clone: The junction and the germline gene differ at one end; a read error may be behind it. The rearrangement links TRBV25-1 to TRBJ1-4; TRBD1 aligns across 9 bases. This CDR3 region has 15 residues. Germline V gives CDR1 MGHDK, CDR2 SYGVNS. For the CDR3, the DNA is TGTGCCAGCAGTATACAGGGGGCGGGCGGTGAAAAACTGCTTTTT. Protein sequence: CASSIQGAGGEKLLF.

This chain links TRBV7-9 with TRBJ1-2, with TRBD1 as a possible D gene (6 bases). Trimming left V 5 bases short and J 0 bases short, with 16 bases between. The length of the CDR3 is 16 residues. CDR1 is SEHNR and CDR2 is FQNEAQ in the germline V gene (reference sequence). The CDR3: CASSPWTALANYGYTF. CDR3 coding DNA: TGTGCCAGCAGCCCGTGGACAGCTTTAGCTAACTATGGCTACACCTTC.

The chain combines TRBV6-4 with TRBJ2-2; TRBD1 matches 8 bases. The V gene end was trimmed by 6 bases and the J gene end by 0 bases; junction bases not matched to a gene: 3. Germline V lookup: CDR1 MRHNA, CDR2 SNTAGT. The CDR3 sequence is 15 residues long. CDR3 nucleotide sequence: TGTGCCAGCAGGGACAGGGCCTCGAACACCGGGGAGCTGTTTTTT. This sequence encodes CASRDRASNTGELFF.

The chain joins TRBV2 to TRBJ2-7; possibly TRBD2 for D (5 bases). The ends were cut back, 6 bases at V and 0 bases at J, with 12 bases in the middle. Looked up from germline, CDR1 is SNHLY and CDR2 is FYNNEI. The CDR3 sequence is 14 residues long. The CDR3 coding sequence is TGTGCCAGCAGGCGGGTCAGCAACTCCTACGAGCAGTACTTC. Translated, it gives CASRRVSNSYEQYF.

The chain combines TRBV21-1 with TRBJ2-5; the listed D gene, TRBD2, was not tested against the DNA. TRBV21-1 is annotated as a pseudogene. The CDR3 is 12 residues long. As DNA, the CDR3 is TGTGCCAGCAGCGGGAGCTTGGAGACCCAGTACTTC. Translated: CASSGSLETQYF.

This clone was seen only a few times. The CDR3 sequence is CASSPPGGELFF. The CDR3 coding sequence is TGTGCCAGCAGCCCCCCGGGCGGGGAGCTGTTTTTT. The chain recombines TRBV7-3 with TRBJ2-2; D is ambiguous. This CDR3 contains 12 residues. The V and J ends lost 5 bases and 7 bases respectively, with 8 bases between them. Germline lookup yields CDR1 SGHTA and CDR2 FQGTGA.

This clone was seen only once. One end of the junction fails to match germline, which may point to a read error. This CDR3 is also generated by other DNA sequences in the sample. The genes are TRBV5-6 and TRBJ2-5, with D uncertain. The CDR3 loop spans 12 amino acids. Germline CDR1 and CDR2: SGHDT and YYEEEE. For the CDR3, the DNA is TGTGCCAGTAGCTTCAGTAAAGAGACCCAGTACTTC. It encodes CASSFSKETQYF.

This clone occurred a few times. V usage is TRBV6-5 and J usage is TRBJ1-1; D ambiguous. This CDR3 comprises 13 residues. V lost 6 bases, J lost 1 base, and 9 bases lay in between. CDR1 is MNHEY, CDR2 SVGAGI, per germline. CDR3 loop: CASSKTQNTEAFF. In DNA, the CDR3 is TGTGCCAGCAGCAAGACCCAGAACACTGAAGCTTTCTTT.

The chain combines TRBV7-2 with TRBJ2-1; D may correspond to TRBD1 or TRBD2 (6 bases each). The CDR3 is 8 amino acids. Trimming removed 11 bases from V and 15 bases from J, with 11 bases in between. In germline, CDR1 is SGHTA, CDR2 FQGNSA. CDR3 loop: CALKGGFF. Written as DNA, the CDR3 is TGTGCCCTAAAGGGGGGGTTCTTC.

This clone was observed once. The J gene is TRBJ2-2, the V gene TRBV6-6; possibly TRBD2 for D (7 bases). This CDR3 has 16 residues. CDR1 is MNHNY and CDR2 is SVGAGI in the germline V gene (reference sequence). The germline V and J ends were trimmed by 2 bases and 7 bases, with 17 bases remaining between them. The CDR3: CASSYNRRGRDGELFF. The CDR3 DNA sequence: TGTGCCAGCAGTTACAATCGGAGGGGGAGGGACGGGGAGCTGTTTTTT.

This sequence joins TRBV6-1 and TRBJ2-2, with 10 bases that match TRBD1. Germline CDR1 and CDR2: MNHNS and SASEGT. This CDR3 contains 15 residues. V was pared by 8 bases and J by 4 bases, with 7 bases of the junction left unmatched. The CDR3 DNA sequence: TGTGCCAGCCTCCGACAGGGGGCGGTCACCGGGGAGCTGTTTTTT. Translation gives CASLRQGAVTGELFF.

V usage is TRBV2 and J usage is TRBJ2-3; a weak D match, TRBD2 (6 bases). Germline V gene lookup returns CDR1 SNHLY and CDR2 FYNNEI. The ends were cut back, 6 bases at V and 4 bases at J, with 11 bases in the middle. The CDR3 is 13 amino acids. In DNA form, the CDR3 reads TGTGCCAGCAGGTTGACTAGGTCAGATACGCAGTATTTT. Translating gives CASRLTRSDTQYF.

This clone was detected only once. V gene TRBV5-1 combines with J gene TRBJ2-2; 9 bases match TRBD1. The CDR3 sequence is 15 residues long. Germline loops: CDR1 SGHRS, CDR2 YFSETQ. Trimming cost V 5 bases and J 5 bases; bases outside gene matches: 7. The CDR3 sequence: CASSQRQGGTGELFF. The CDR3 nucleotides are TGCGCCAGCAGTCAACGACAGGGGGGAACCGGGGAGCTGTTTTTT.

The chain has TRBV5-4 and TRBJ2-5, with TRBD1 matching over 11 bases. The CDR3 loop spans 15 amino acids. V lost 0 bases, J lost 4 bases, and 2 bases stayed unmatched. Germline V lookup: CDR1 SGHNT, CDR2 YYREEE (reference sequence). The CDR3 DNA follows: TGTGCCAGCAGCTTGGGTGGGACAGGGGGAGAGACCCAGTACTTC. As protein: CASSLGGTGGETQYF. Looking up the rest from reference TRBV5-4 and TRBJ2-5 gives the full variable domain: ETGVTQSPTHLIKTRGQQVTLRCSSQSGHNTVSWYQQALGQGPQFIFQYYREEENGRGNFPPRFSGLQFPNYSSELNVNALELDDSALYLCASSLGGTGGETQYFGPGTRLLVL.

This clone was counted a few times. This chain links TRBV10-3 with TRBJ2-3; the D gene is possibly TRBD2 (6 bases). The CDR3 covers 14 residues. Germline V gives CDR1 ENHRY, CDR2 SYGVKD. Trimming pared 2 bases from V and 7 bases from J, leaving 13 bases between. DNA of the CDR3: TGTGCCATCAGTGAGGCGGGGTCCGGAAATACGCAGTATTTT. Translating gives CAISEAGSGNTQYF.

This chain connects TRBV11-2 to TRBJ1-1; TRBD1 aligns across 7 bases. The CDR3 loop spans 16 amino acids. Germline V CDR1 and CDR2: SGHAT, FQNNGV. The J segment lost 1 base and the V segment lost 4 bases, leaving 9 bases of the junction unmatched. CDR3 sequence: CASSSDRARWNTEAFF. Here the CDR3 DNA reads TGTGCCAGCAGCTCAGACAGGGCAAGGTGGAACACTGAAGCTTTCTTT.

The genes are TRBV19 and TRBJ1-2; a possible D gene is TRBD1 (6 bases). The V end was cut by 6 bases, the J end by 2 bases, with 16 bases between. The CDR3 is 15 residues long. The germline V gene encodes CDR1 LNHDA and CDR2 SQIVND (reference sequence). The CDR3 bases are TGTGCCAGTAGCAACCCGGCCGGACAGAACTATGGCTACACCTTC. Its protein is CASSNPAGQNYGYTF.

The rearrangement joins TRBV6-5 to TRBJ1-5, with unresolved D. Germline V lookup: CDR1 MNHEY, CDR2 SVGAGI. The CDR3 runs to 14 residues. V was trimmed by 5 bases and J by 3 bases, leaving 11 bases between them. Here the CDR3 DNA reads TGTGCCAGCAGTAGGACTGGGAACAATCAGCCCCAGCATTTT. It codes for CASSRTGNNQPQHF.

The chain recombines TRBV2 with TRBJ1-5, with unresolved D. V lost 0 bases and J 3 bases, leaving 18 bases between the germline ends. Germline V CDR1 and CDR2: SNHLY, FYNNEI. This CDR3 has 18 amino acids. The CDR3 region is CASSEALIKRTDNQPQHF. DNA for the CDR3: TGTGCCAGCAGTGAAGCGCTAATAAAGAGGACGGACAATCAGCCCCAGCATTTT.

The genes are TRBV27 and TRBJ1-1; unclear D gene. V dropped 6 bases and J dropped 4 bases, with 12 bases sitting between them. The V gene's germline CDR1 is MNHEY and CDR2 SMNVEV (reference sequence). The CDR3 covers 13 residues. The CDR3 DNA follows: TGTGCCAGCAGATCCGGCAAGGTCACTGAAGCTTTCTTT. The encoded protein is CASRSGKVTEAFF.

V usage is TRBV11-3 and J usage is TRBJ2-1; 10 nucleotides match TRBD2. The CDR3 loop spans 15 amino acids. V gave up 4 bases and J gave up 6 bases; unmatched junction bases: 6. CDR1 and CDR2 (germline): SGHNT, YENEEA. CDR3 loop: CASSSASGRGNEQFF. As DNA, the CDR3 is TGTGCCAGCAGCTCCGCTAGCGGGAGAGGCAATGAGCAGTTCTTC.

V and J are TRBV7-9 and TRBJ1-2; a weak D match, TRBD1 (5 bases). V was cut by 3 bases and J by 12 bases, with 11 bases left in between. The CDR3 is 11 amino acids. Germline V gene lookup returns CDR1 SEHNR and CDR2 FQNEAQ (reference sequence). The CDR3 DNA is TGTGCCAGCAGCTTGGCAGGGATCGACACCTTC. Amino acid sequence: CASSLAGIDTF.

The chain employs TRBV20-1 and TRBJ1-1; TRBD1 might be the D (5 bases). CDR3 length: 9 amino acids. Germline CDR1 is DFQATT and CDR2 is SNEGSKA (reference sequence). The ends were cut back, 8 bases at V and 11 bases at J, with 12 bases in the middle. The CDR3 reads CSLGVDAFF. The CDR3 DNA sequence: TGCAGTTTGGGGGTCGATGCTTTCTTT.

The chain links TRBV27 to TRBJ1-1, with 9 bases matching TRBD1. Germline-derived CDR1 and CDR2 are MNHEY and SMNVEV (reference sequence). This CDR3 has 14 amino acids. With 7 bases clipped from V and 4 bases from J, the junction kept 7 bases outside the gene matches. The CDR3 DNA reads as TGTGCCAGCAACCGGGACAGGGCTTCCACTGAAGCTTTCTTT. Its translation: CASNRDRASTEAFF.

The chain has TRBV25-1 and TRBJ2-7, with a tentative D call TRBD2 (7 bases). The V gene's germline CDR1 is MGHDK and CDR2 SYGVNS. The CDR3 runs 14 residues. Trimming took 7 bases from V and 3 from J, leaving 16 bases between them. CDR3 coding DNA: TGTGCCAGCATCAGCGAGGGAGGGGGCTACGAGCAGTACTTC. Translation gives CASISEGGGYEQYF.

The gene calls are TRBV6-1 and TRBJ1-1, with TRBD1 matching over 7 bases. Germline V lookup: CDR1 MNHNS, CDR2 SASEGT. The trim removed 0 bases at V and 4 bases at J, leaving 2 bases unmatched. The CDR3 has 14 residues. CDR3 coding DNA: TGTGCCAGCAGTGAAGCTCCAGGGGGCACTGAAGCTTTCTTT. Its protein product is CASSEAPGGTEAFF.